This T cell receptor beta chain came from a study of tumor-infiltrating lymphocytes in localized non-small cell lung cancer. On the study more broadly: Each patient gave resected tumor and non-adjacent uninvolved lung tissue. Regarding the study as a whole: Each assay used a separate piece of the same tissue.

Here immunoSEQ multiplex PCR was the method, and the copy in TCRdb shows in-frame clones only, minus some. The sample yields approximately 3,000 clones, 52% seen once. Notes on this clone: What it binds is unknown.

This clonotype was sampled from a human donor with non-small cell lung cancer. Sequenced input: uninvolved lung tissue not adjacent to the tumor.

The CDR3 nucleotides read TGCGCCAGCAGCCAAAACCCCCAGGGGAGCTCCTACAATGAGCAGTTCTTC. The encoded protein is CASSQNPQGSSYNEQFF. The V and J genes are TRBV4-1 and TRBJ2-1; perhaps TRBD1 as D (6 bases). Trimming shortened V by 2 bases and J by 0 bases, and 14 bases separated the two germline ends. Looked up from germline, CDR1 is MGHRA and CDR2 is YSYEKL. The CDR3 is made up of 17 amino acids.